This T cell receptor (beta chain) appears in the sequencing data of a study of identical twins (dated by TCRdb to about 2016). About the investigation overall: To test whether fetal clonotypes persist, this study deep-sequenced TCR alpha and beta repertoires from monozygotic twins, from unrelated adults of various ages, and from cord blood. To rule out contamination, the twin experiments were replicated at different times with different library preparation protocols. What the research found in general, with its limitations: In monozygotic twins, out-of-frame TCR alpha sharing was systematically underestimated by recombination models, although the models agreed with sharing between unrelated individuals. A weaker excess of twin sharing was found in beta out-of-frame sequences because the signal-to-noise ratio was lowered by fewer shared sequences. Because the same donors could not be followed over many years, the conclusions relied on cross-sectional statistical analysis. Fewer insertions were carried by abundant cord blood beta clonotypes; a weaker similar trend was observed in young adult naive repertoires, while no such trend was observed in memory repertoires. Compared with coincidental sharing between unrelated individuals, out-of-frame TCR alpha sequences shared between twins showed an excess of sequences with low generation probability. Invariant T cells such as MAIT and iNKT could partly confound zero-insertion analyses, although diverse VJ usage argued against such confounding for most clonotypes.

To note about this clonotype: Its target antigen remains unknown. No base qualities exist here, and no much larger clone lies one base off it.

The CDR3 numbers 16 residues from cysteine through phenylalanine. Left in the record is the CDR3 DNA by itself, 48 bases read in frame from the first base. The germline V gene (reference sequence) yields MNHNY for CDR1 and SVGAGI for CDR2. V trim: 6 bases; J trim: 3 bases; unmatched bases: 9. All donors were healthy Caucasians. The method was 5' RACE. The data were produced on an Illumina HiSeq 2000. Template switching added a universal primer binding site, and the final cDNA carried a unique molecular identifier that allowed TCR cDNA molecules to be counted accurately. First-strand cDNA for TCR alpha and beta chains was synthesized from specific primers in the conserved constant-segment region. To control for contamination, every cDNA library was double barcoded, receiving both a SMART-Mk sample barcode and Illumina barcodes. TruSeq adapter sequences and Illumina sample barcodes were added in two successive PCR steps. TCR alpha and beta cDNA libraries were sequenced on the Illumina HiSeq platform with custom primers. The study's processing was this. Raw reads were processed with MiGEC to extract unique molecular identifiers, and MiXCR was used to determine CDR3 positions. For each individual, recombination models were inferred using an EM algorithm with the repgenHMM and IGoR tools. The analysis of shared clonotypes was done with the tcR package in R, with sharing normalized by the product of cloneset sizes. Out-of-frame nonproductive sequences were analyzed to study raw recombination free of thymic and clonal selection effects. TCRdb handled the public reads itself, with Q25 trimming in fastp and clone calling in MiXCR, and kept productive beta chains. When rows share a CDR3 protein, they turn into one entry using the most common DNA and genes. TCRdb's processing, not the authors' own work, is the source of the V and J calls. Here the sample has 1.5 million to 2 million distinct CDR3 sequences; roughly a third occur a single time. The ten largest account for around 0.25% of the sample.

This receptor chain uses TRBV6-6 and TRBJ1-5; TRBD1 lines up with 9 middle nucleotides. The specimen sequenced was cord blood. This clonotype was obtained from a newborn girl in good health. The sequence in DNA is TGTGCCAGCAGAGCTGCCGGGACAGGGTCCAATCAGCCCCAGCATTTT. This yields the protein CASRAAGTGSNQPQHF.